A selection of T cell receptor beta chains follows, all from one sample in a study of blood T cell repertoires in COVID-19. The table came from immunoSEQ multiplex PCR; TCRdb's copy has only in-frame clones and leaves some out. The sample gives 100,000 to 150,000 clones, about 81% of which show up once; about 3.8% is in the top ten. Sample: peripheral blood. The receptors originated from a woman in her fifties or sixties with acute or convalescent COVID-19. The CDR3 runs from the conserved cysteine through the conserved F or W. Each record gives: CDR3 protein, CDR3 DNA, J gene, clone size, D gene, V gene. The D gene is left open where the match is weak. Clone size appears in some rows only: once, few, many, or a class for an expanded clone.

CASSDWLAVSSYNEQFF TGTGCCAGCAGTGATTGGTTAGCGGTGAGCTCCTACAATGAGCAGTTCTTC TRBJ2-1 - - TRBV6-1
CASSPQSREWSHEQFF TGTGCCAGCTCACCACAGTCTCGGGAGTGGAGCCATGAGCAGTTCTTC TRBJ2-1 - - TRBV18
CASSQVGVGGYTF TGTGCCAGCAGCCAAGTCGGGGTAGGAGGCTACACCTTC TRBJ1-2 - - TRBV11-2
CAISEQPNYGYTF TGTGCCATCAGTGAACAGCCTAACTATGGCTACACCTTC TRBJ1-2 few - TRBV10-3
CASSSTGRNYEQYF TGTGCCAGCAGCTCAACAGGGAGAAACTACGAGCAGTACTTC TRBJ2-7 - - TRBV5-5
CASSQRSGAEQFF TGTGCCAGCAGCCAACGTAGCGGTGCCGAGCAGTTCTTC TRBJ2-1 - - TRBV4-2
CASSEMTGLFEQFF TGTGCCAGCAGTGAAATGACAGGGCTATTTGAGCAGTTCTTC TRBJ2-1 - TRBD1 TRBV2
CASSPVVRHGYTF TGTGCCAGCAGTCCTGTTGTGCGGCATGGCTACACCTTC TRBJ1-2 - - TRBV12-3/TRBV12-4
CASAPRRQETQYF TGTGCCAGCGCCCCCCGTCGGCAAGAGACCCAGTACTTC TRBJ2-5 - - TRBV19
CASSIQGDQPQHF TGTGCCAGCAGTATCCAGGGGGATCAGCCCCAGCATTTT TRBJ1-5 - TRBD1 TRBV6-5
CASSLGSGGTSTDTQYF TGCGCCAGCAGCTTGGGCAGCGGGGGGACTAGCACAGATACGCAGTATTTT TRBJ2-3 - TRBD2 TRBV5-1
CASSARGTEAFF TGTGCCAGCAGCGCAAGGGGCACTGAAGCTTTCTTT TRBJ1-1 - - TRBV6-5
CASSINSGTKNYGYTF TGTGCCAGTAGTATAAATTCGGGGACAAAAAACTATGGCTACACCTTC TRBJ1-2 - - TRBV19
CASSELGGRWPEAFF TGTGCCAGCAGTGAACTGGGGGGACGGTGGCCTGAAGCTTTCTTT TRBJ1-1 - - TRBV25-1
CASSSLAGQGLYSNQPQHF TGTGCCAGCAGTTCCCTGGCGGGACAGGGGTTATATAGCAATCAGCCCCAGCATTTT TRBJ1-5 - TRBD1 TRBV27
CASSLQGAQPQHF TGTGCCAGCAGTTTGCAAGGGGCTCAGCCCCAGCATTTT TRBJ1-5 - - TRBV6-5
CASSRRTGTSNSDEQFF TGTGCCAGCAGCCGCCGAACCGGGACTAGCAATTCCGATGAGCAGTTCTTC TRBJ2-1 - TRBD2 TRBV4-2
CASSRASGGAETQYF TGTGCCAGCAGTCGCGCTAGCGGGGGGGCGGAGACCCAGTACTTC TRBJ2-5 - TRBD2 TRBV2
CASNVGTPTGELFF TGCGCCAGCAACGTCGGGACTCCTACCGGGGAGCTGTTTTTT TRBJ2-2 few - TRBV5-1
CASSLQGRELFF TGTGCCAGCAGTTTACAGGGCCGGGAGCTGTTTTTT TRBJ2-2 - - TRBV12-3/TRBV12-4
CASSFFRAGYYGYTF TGTGCCAGCAGTTTTTTCCGGGCGGGGTACTATGGCTACACCTTC TRBJ1-2 - - TRBV28
CASSVTDRANTEAFF TGTGCCAGCAGCGTCACGGACAGAGCGAACACTGAAGCTTTCTTT TRBJ1-1 - - TRBV7-6
CASSGEGTDLYGYTF TGTGCCAGCAGTGGAGAAGGGACAGACCTTTATGGCTACACCTTC TRBJ1-2 - TRBD1 TRBV2
CASSELPGQGNTIYF TGTGCCAGCAGCGAGCTGCCGGGACAGGGAAACACCATATATTTT TRBJ1-3 - TRBD1 TRBV6-5
CASRTYTEAFF TGTGCCAGCAGGACATACACTGAAGCTTTCTTT TRBJ1-1 - - TRBV27
CASSIPRARNTEAFF TGTGCCAGTAGTATACCGAGGGCTAGAAACACTGAAGCTTTCTTT TRBJ1-1 once - TRBV19
CASSQYGKGTYEQYF TGTGCCAGCAGTCAATACGGAAAGGGGACCTACGAGCAGTACTTC TRBJ2-7 - - TRBV28
CASSILGLAAYNEQFF TGTGCCAGTAGTATTTTAGGGCTAGCGGCCTACAATGAGCAGTTCTTC TRBJ2-1 - TRBD2 TRBV19
CASSYVAGRQTQYF TGTGCCAGCAGTTATGTTGCGGGAAGGCAGACCCAGTACTTC TRBJ2-5 few - TRBV28
CATSSAGGPGSYNEQFF TGTGCCACCAGTTCGGCGGGAGGGCCGGGTTCCTACAATGAGCAGTTCTTC TRBJ2-1 - TRBD2 TRBV24-1
CASSVVRGEGTDTQYF TGTGCCAGCAGCGTAGTTCGGGGGGAGGGCACAGATACGCAGTATTTT TRBJ2-3 - TRBD2 TRBV9
CASSPGLGGYGYTF TGTGCCAGCAGCCCGGGTTTAGGGGGCTATGGCTACACCTTC TRBJ1-2 - - TRBV5-6
CASSLLTAGGLETQYF TGTGCCAGCAGCTTGTTAACAGCGGGGGGGTTGGAGACCCAGTACTTC TRBJ2-5 - TRBD2 TRBV5-6
CASSPLDRVGTQYF TGTGCCAGCTCACCACTGGACAGGGTGGGGACCCAGTACTTC TRBJ2-5 - TRBD1 TRBV18
CASAFGDTQYF TGTGCCAGCGCATTCGGAGATACGCAGTATTTT TRBJ2-3 - - TRBV6-6
CAITGNTGELFF TGTGCCATCACAGGGAACACCGGGGAGCTGTTTTTT TRBJ2-2 - - TRBV10-3
CAWMTPRGPSSGANVLTF TGTGCCTGGATGACCCCCAGGGGCCCGAGCTCTGGGGCCAACGTCCTGACTTTC TRBJ2-6 - - TRBV30
CASSPSGVKRYTF TGCGCCAGCAGCCCCTCCGGAGTGAAACGCTACACCTTC TRBJ1-2 - - TRBV4-1
CASSLPPQTAPYEQYF TGTGCCAGCAGTTTACCACCTCAGACAGCTCCCTACGAGCAGTACTTC TRBJ2-7 - - TRBV28
CASSYSGTANSPLHF TGTGCCAGCAGTTACTCAGGGACAGCTAATTCACCCCTCCACTTT TRBJ1-6 few TRBD1 TRBV6-5
CASSFPRGTQYF TGTGCCAGCAGCTTCCCTCGCGGGACCCAGTACTTC TRBJ2-5 - - TRBV7-2
CASSVVGASGRQFF TGTGCCAGCAGCGTAGTGGGGGCTAGCGGCCGGCAGTTCTTC TRBJ2-1 - - TRBV9
CATQAQETQYF TGTGCCACGCAGGCCCAAGAGACCCAGTACTTC TRBJ2-5 once - TRBV24-1
CASSQGGTSANTIYF TGTGCCAGCAGCCAAGGGGGCACGAGTGCAAACACCATATATTTT TRBJ1-3 - - TRBV14
CASSPRDRESLSGNTIYF TGTGCCAGCAGCCCCCGGGACAGGGAGTCTCTCTCTGGAAACACCATATATTTT TRBJ1-3 once TRBD1 TRBV7-9
CSASGGFSYNEQFF TGCAGTGCTAGTGGCGGGTTCTCCTACAATGAGCAGTTCTTC TRBJ2-1 - - TRBV20-1
CASSSLGVAGGLQETQYF TGTGCCAGCAGCTCCCTCGGGGTAGCGGGAGGCCTCCAAGAGACCCAGTACTTC TRBJ2-5 - TRBD2 TRBV13
CASRDRGSPLHF TGTGCCAGCCGGGACAGGGGGTCACCCCTCCACTTT TRBJ1-6 - TRBD1 TRBV2